Below, 29 T cell receptor beta chains from the same sample are listed, as sequenced in a study of T cells in Graves' hyperthyroidism and ophthalmopathy. Amplified regions were TCR beta CDR3 sequences from RNA transcripts. Primed by the HTBI set, a first-round RT-PCR was run on the TCR CDR3. TCRdb called the multiplex PCR reads again in MiXCR, with one record for every CDR3 protein. Here the sample spans 300,000 to 400,000 distinct CDR3 sequences, roughly 20% being singletons. Sequencing used blood. All receptors come from a woman aged 50 to 60 with Graves' hyperthyroidism.

This rearrangement joins TRBV5-8 to TRBJ1-6; a weak D match, TRBD1 (6 bases). The CDR3 is 15 residues long. The V and J ends lost 0 bases and 10 bases respectively, with 14 bases between them. Germline V gene sequence: CDR1 SGHTS, CDR2 YDEGEE. CDR3 coding DNA: TGTGCCAGCAGCTTGGTTGGGGGGCGCGGCTCACCCCTCCACTTT. Protein: CASSLVGGRGSPLHF. The full variable domain, completed using reference TRBV5-8 and TRBJ1-6, is EAGVTQSPTHLIKTRGQQATLRCSPISGHTSVYWYQQALGLGLQFLLWYDEGEERNRGNFPPRFSGRQFPNYSSELNVNALELEDSALYLCASSLVGGRGSPLHFGNGTRLTVT.

This clonotype was seen only a few times. V usage is TRBV19 and J usage is TRBJ2-2, with 11 bases fitting TRBD2. CDR1 is LNHDA, CDR2 SQIVND, per germline (reference sequence). The ends lost 7 bases at V and 1 base at J; junction bases unmatched: 8. The CDR3 covers 17 residues. CDR3 sequence reads: CASIASGLAVNTGELFF. CDR3 bases: TGTGCCAGTATTGCGTCGGGACTAGCGGTGAACACCGGGGAGCTGTTTTTT. Looking up the rest from reference TRBV19 and TRBJ2-2 gives the full variable domain: DGGITQSPKYLFRKEGQNVTLSCEQNLNHDAMYWYRQDPGQGLRLIYYSQIVNDFQKGDIAEGYSVSREKKESFPLTVTSAQKNPTAFYLCASIASGLAVNTGELFFGEGSRLTVL.

A few counts support this clonotype. The rearrangement links TRBV5-4 to TRBJ2-5; 9 positions match TRBD1. Germline loops: CDR1 SGHNT, CDR2 YYREEE (reference sequence). The CDR3 is 16 residues long. V trimming: 4 bases; J trimming: 4 bases; junction bases outside the gene matches: 11. Written as DNA, the CDR3 is TGTGCCAGCAGCCACCCCGGACAGGGGATGAGAGAGACCCAGTACTTC. It yields the protein CASSHPGQGMRETQYF.

The genes are TRBV2 and TRBJ2-2, with 8 bases fitting TRBD1. The CDR3 extends over 13 amino acids. Looked up from germline, CDR1 is SNHLY and CDR2 is FYNNEI. Trimming cost V 6 bases and J 7 bases; bases outside gene matches: 4. The CDR3 protein is CASRRTGNGELFF. DNA for the CDR3: TGTGCCAGCAGAAGGACAGGGAACGGGGAGCTGTTTTTT.

The chain uses TRBV9 and TRBJ1-5; possible D gene TRBD1, 6 bases. V lost 0 bases to trimming and J lost 6 bases, with 10 bases between them. This CDR3 is 14 amino acids long. Germline lookup yields CDR1 SGDLS and CDR2 YYNGEE. CDR3 protein: CASSVGQGSQPQHF. The CDR3 bases are TGTGCCAGCAGCGTAGGGCAGGGGTCTCAGCCCCAGCATTTT.

This clonotype came up a few times. This chain uses TRBV6-1 with TRBJ1-1, with D possibly matching TRBD1 (5 bases). Trimming removed 7 bases from V and 5 bases from J, with 14 bases in between. Looked up from germline, CDR1 is MNHNS and CDR2 is SASEGT. The CDR3 consists of 13 residues. The CDR3 loop is CASIGQGGTEAFF. The DNA for the CDR3 is TGTGCCAGCATCGGGCAGGGAGGGACTGAAGCTTTCTTT.

This chain links TRBV6-1 with TRBJ1-1; D not resolved. This CDR3 is 10 amino acids long. Trimming shortened V by 6 bases and J by 1 base, and 0 bases separated the two germline ends. CDR1 is MNHNS and CDR2 is SASEGT in the germline V gene. CDR3 in amino acids: CASRNTEAFF. CDR3 DNA: TGTGCCAGCAGGAACACTGAAGCTTTCTTT.

This clonotype was recorded only once. At one end the junction does not follow the germline gene, possibly because of a read error. This chain joins TRBV5-1 and TRBJ2-1, with 8 bases fitting TRBD2. The CDR3 spans 15 residues. Germline CDR1 SGHRS, CDR2 YFSETQ. Here the CDR3 reads CAGSSSGRDYNEQFF. The CDR3 DNA reads as TGCGCCGGCAGCTCCAGCGGGAGAGACTACAATGAGCAGTTCTTC.

The CDR3 nucleotides read TGTGCCAGCAGCTTCCCCGGCTACAATGAGCAGTTCTTC. Translation gives CASSFPGYNEQFF. The V gene is TRBV5-8, the J gene TRBJ2-1, with D hard to call. Between the trimmed V and J ends, which lost 2 bases and 3 bases, there was a span of 6 bases. Germline assignment: CDR1 SGHTS and CDR2 YDEGEE. The CDR3 covers 13 residues.

This clonotype was picked up many times. V is TRBV28 and J is TRBJ1-5; D is unresolved. Trimming cost V 5 bases and J 7 bases, with 12 bases left between them. CDR3 length equals 13 residues. Per the germline V gene, CDR1 is MDHEN and CDR2 is SYDVKM. The CDR3 sequence: CASSLDVGQPQHF. CDR3 in DNA: TGTGCCAGCAGTCTGGACGTCGGGCAGCCCCAGCATTTT.

This clonotype was counted only a few times. This chain links TRBV10-1 with TRBJ2-2; D is perhaps TRBD2 (7 bases). V was trimmed by 10 bases and J by 6 bases, leaving 21 bases between them. This CDR3 region has 15 residues. Germline CDR1 and CDR2: WNHNN and SYGVQD (reference sequence). CDR3 bases: TGCGCCATCCCCGGGGGGCCGGCCGAATCCGGGGAGCTGTTTTTT. Protein sequence: CAIPGGPAESGELFF.

A word on this clonotype: Since a much larger clone is just one base distant, this may be a read error. This likely comes from a read error, as the CDR3 has no conserved phenylalanine or tryptophan at its end. This chain joins TRBV29-1 and TRBJ1-1, with D hard to call. CDR3 length: 13 residues. The germline gives CDR1 SQVTM, CDR2 ANQGSEA. Trimming stripped 7 bases from V and 1 base from J, with 13 bases between. CDR3 region: CSDRDGENTEAFS. The CDR3 DNA reads as TGCAGCGATCGAGACGGGGAGAACACTGAAGCTTTCTCT.

The chain recombines TRBV19 with TRBJ1-1; no clear D gene. Trimming took 3 bases from V and 4 from J, leaving 6 bases between them. CDR1 and CDR2 (germline): LNHDA, SQIVND (reference sequence). The CDR3 length is 12 residues. CDR3 coding DNA: TGTGCCAGTAGTATTATAGGCACTGAAGCTTTCTTT. Translated, it gives CASSIIGTEAFF.

V and J are TRBV7-9 and TRBJ1-2; D uncertain. This CDR3 spans 13 amino acids. V lost 4 bases and J 4 bases, leaving 10 bases between the germline ends. Germline V lookup: CDR1 SEHNR, CDR2 FQNEAQ (reference sequence). Written as DNA, the CDR3 is TGTGCCAGCAGCTATGACGGGATCTATGGCTACACCTTC. This translates into CASSYDGIYGYTF.

This clonotype was picked up a small number of times. V and J are TRBV25-1 and TRBJ2-1, with no clear D. V lost 2 bases to trimming and J lost 9 bases, with 8 bases between them. This CDR3 has 12 residues. CDR1 and CDR2 from the germline V gene are MGHDK and SYGVNS. In DNA form, the CDR3 reads TGTGCCAGCAGTGAAATAGGTGCTGAGCAGTTCTTC. Its protein is CASSEIGAEQFF. The whole variable domain, remainder taken from reference TRBV25-1 and TRBJ2-1, is EADIYQTPRYLVIGTGKKITLECSQTMGHDKMYWYQQDPGMELHLIHYSYGVNSTEKGDLSSESTVSRIRTEHFPLTLESARPSHTSQYLCASSEIGAEQFFGPGTRLTVL.

This clonotype showed up many times. V usage is TRBV11-2 and J usage is TRBJ2-4; no reliable D call. Germline CDR1 SGHAT, CDR2 FQNNGV. The CDR3 contains 13 residues. The ends were cut back, 3 bases at V and 8 bases at J, with 11 bases in the middle. The CDR3 is CASSLGYDYIQYF. The CDR3 DNA is TGTGCCAGCAGCTTGGGGTACGATTACATTCAGTACTTC.

This clonotype was observed at least ten times. The V and J genes are TRBV5-1 and TRBJ2-5; 7 nucleotides align to TRBD1. Germline CDR1 reads SGHRS; CDR2 reads YFSETQ. After removal of 4 bases from V and 4 bases from J, the junction contained 7 bases not matched to a gene. The CDR3 consists of 14 residues. CDR3 residues: CASSATGVGETQYF. CDR3 nucleotide sequence: TGCGCCAGCAGCGCCACAGGGGTGGGAGAGACCCAGTACTTC. Full variable domain (outside the CDR3, taken from reference TRBV5-1 and TRBJ2-5): KAGVTQTPRYLIKTRGQQVTLSCSPISGHRSVSWYQQTPGQGLQFLFEYFSETQRNKGNFPGRFSGRQFSNSRSEMNVSTLELGDSALYLCASSATGVGETQYFGPGTRLLVL.

This clonotype showed up many times. The rearrangement links TRBV12-3 or TRBV12-4 to TRBJ1-1, with D perhaps TRBD1 (5 bases). V was trimmed by 6 bases and J by 7 bases, leaving 12 bases between them. The CDR3 has 12 amino acids. The CDR3 DNA follows: TGTGCCAGCAGCCCGGGACGGTATGAAGCTTTCTTT. Translating it yields CASSPGRYEAFF.

In this sample, this clonotype turned up a few times. This chain uses TRBV28 with TRBJ1-2; D possibly corresponds to TRBD1 (5 bases). CDR3 length equals 13 residues. Trimming left V 10 bases short and J 6 bases short, with 18 bases between. Germline V lookup: CDR1 MDHEN, CDR2 SYDVKM. DNA for the CDR3: TGTGCCACCTGGACAATGCGAGTCCATGGCTACACCTTC. This codes for CATWTMRVHGYTF.

This clonotype was observed at least ten times. The chain recombines TRBV2 with TRBJ2-3, with D perhaps assigned TRBD1 or TRBD2 (5 bases each). The CDR3 length is 13 residues. V gave up 3 bases and J gave up 4 bases, with 8 bases separating them. The germline gives CDR1 SNHLY, CDR2 FYNNEI. The CDR3 here is CASSEGPPDTQYF. CDR3 nucleotides: TGTGCCAGCAGTGAGGGACCTCCAGATACGCAGTATTTT.

This clonotype was recorded many times. The rearrangement joins TRBV6-5 to TRBJ1-1; 7 bases align to TRBD1. The CDR3 is 13 residues long. Unmatched junction bases numbered 1, after V lost 2 bases and J lost 4 bases. CDR1 is MNHEY and CDR2 is SVGAGI in the germline V gene. CDR3 sequence: CASSYRGPTEAFF. As DNA, the CDR3 is TGTGCCAGCAGTTACAGGGGGCCCACTGAAGCTTTCTTT.

CDR3 sequence: CASSLGAGDKETQYF. The CDR3 region has the DNA TGTGCCAGTAGTCTCGGGGCCGGGGATAAAGAGACCCAGTACTTC. This chain links TRBV19 with TRBJ2-5; D tentatively reads TRBD1 or TRBD2 (5 bases each). V lost 5 bases and J lost 3, with 16 bases in between. The V gene's germline CDR1 is LNHDA and CDR2 SQIVND (reference sequence). The length of the CDR3 is 15 residues.

This clonotype was detected a few times. The chain recombines TRBV10-3 with TRBJ1-6; 9 nucleotides align to TRBD1. The CDR3 is made up of 13 amino acids. The V gene's germline CDR1 is ENHRY and CDR2 SYGVKD. The V gene end was trimmed by 4 bases and the J gene end by 11 bases; junction bases not matched to a gene: 3. The CDR3 bases are TGTGCCATCAGTGGGGGACAGGGAACACCCCTCCACTTT. This sequence encodes CAISGGQGTPLHF.

This clonotype was counted at least ten times. The rearrangement uses TRBV12-3 or TRBV12-4 and TRBJ1-1; D call uncertain. The V and J ends lost 1 base and 6 bases respectively, with 15 bases between them. The CDR3 totals 15 residues. For the CDR3, the DNA is TGTGCCAGCAGTTTAGGCCCCTATTTTGAGGCTGAAGCTTTCTTT. This sequence encodes CASSLGPYFEAEAFF.

In this sample, this clonotype turned up many times. V usage is TRBV12-3 or TRBV12-4 and J usage is TRBJ2-7; 7 bases line up with TRBD2. The J segment lost 0 bases and the V segment lost 3 bases, leaving 14 bases of the junction unmatched. The CDR3 has 18 amino acids. CDR3 DNA sequence: TGTGCCAGCAGTTTTTATACGGGTCTAGCGGAGGACTCCTACGAGCAGTACTTC. Translation: CASSFYTGLAEDSYEQYF.

This clonotype was observed many times. This chain uses TRBV6-1 with TRBJ1-5; the D is unclear. There are 16 residues in the CDR3. In germline, CDR1 is MNHNS, CDR2 SASEGT. V was pared by 1 base and J by 10 bases, with 20 bases between. Here the CDR3 reads CASSEGIVGRRGPQHF. The CDR3 DNA reads as TGTGCCAGCAGTGAAGGGATCGTAGGCCGACGAGGACCCCAGCATTTT.

This clonotype has only a few counts. V gene TRBV5-1 combines with J gene TRBJ1-2, with 9 bases aligning to TRBD1. Germline loops: CDR1 SGHRS, CDR2 YFSETQ. This CDR3 comprises 14 residues. The V gene end was trimmed by 3 bases and the J gene end by 8 bases; junction bases not matched to a gene: 8. CDR3 residues: CASSWDREIGGYTF. The CDR3 bases are TGCGCCAGCAGCTGGGACAGGGAGATTGGGGGCTACACCTTC. The full variable domain, rest sourced from reference TRBV5-1 and TRBJ1-2, is KAGVTQTPRYLIKTRGQQVTLSCSPISGHRSVSWYQQTPGQGLQFLFEYFSETQRNKGNFPGRFSGRQFSNSRSEMNVSTLELGDSALYLCASSWDREIGGYTFGSGTRLTVV.

As concerns this clonotype: A read error may explain this, as a much larger clone is one base away. Here the CDR3 omits its conserved ending phenylalanine or tryptophan, so a read error is the likely source. The V call is TRBV6-5, the J call TRBJ1-1; 7 nucleotides agree with TRBD1. V shed 0 bases, J shed 6 bases, and the junction held 7 bases outside the gene matches. Germline CDR1 reads MNHEY; CDR2 reads SVGAGI. The CDR3 is made up of 15 amino acids. Here the CDR3 DNA reads TGTGCCAGCAGTTACTCGGGACAGTGGGGCGCTGAAGCTTTCTCT. Protein: CASSYSGQWGAEAFS.

This clonotype was found many times. The rearrangement uses TRBV19 and TRBJ1-1; 10 bases fit TRBD1. This CDR3 has 18 amino acids. The ends lost 5 bases at V and 0 bases at J; junction bases unmatched: 12. Germline loops: CDR1 LNHDA, CDR2 SQIVND (reference sequence). The CDR3 DNA sequence: TGTGCCAGTAGTCTCCCGGGGGACAGGGGCATCATGAACACTGAAGCTTTCTTT. Translating gives CASSLPGDRGIMNTEAFF.